This T cell receptor (beta chain) is from a study of long-term antiretroviral therapy in people with HIV. Study-level findings and limits: When set beside controls, HIV repertoires had CDR3 length ranges that were narrower.

The libraries were made with immunoSEQ v3.0 at survey level. TCRdb keeps only in-frame clones here, not all; method: immunoSEQ multiplex PCR. The profile shows about 17,000 clones, more than 60% of them singletons. The CDR3 length is 13 residues. V was cut by 3 bases and J by 9 bases, with 12 bases left in between. Germline lookup yields CDR1 SNHLY and CDR2 FYNNEI. On this clone: Its target is not known.

The starting material was unsorted PBMCs, obtained 2.1 to 2.2 years before starting antiretroviral therapy. This clonotype originated in a man aged 30 to 39 with HIV. The gene calls are TRBV2 and TRBJ1-5; possibly TRBD1 for D (5 bases). CDR3 in DNA: TGTGCCAGCAGTGACGGGGGAGGGATGCCCCAGCATTTT. The encoded protein is CASSDGGGMPQHF.